This T cell receptor (beta chain) is drawn from a study of blood T cell repertoires in COVID-19. Study-wide background: Samples representing acute and convalescent COVID-19 were sourced from the United States, Italy and Spain. From T cells, B-cell-depleted T cells, or PBMCs came the material, which was cDNA or gDNA.

V was trimmed by 1 base and J by 11 bases, leaving 7 bases between them. The germline V gene encodes CDR1 SEHNR and CDR2 FQNEAQ (reference sequence). The CDR3 is 11 amino acids. In the original workflow: Reference gene primers were amplified, and this amplification served to estimate nucleated cell counts. Here immunoSEQ multiplex PCR was the method, and the copy in TCRdb shows in-frame clones only, minus some. The D gene and trimming were derived from the DNA, and the V and J assignments and clone size from that table. The data contain about 78,000 clones, 80% to 95% of them singletons. The source material was peripheral blood. The TCR originated in a woman in her fifties or sixties in a cohort sampled during active COVID-19. V and J are TRBV7-9 and TRBJ2-3; tentative D call: TRBD1 (6 bases). CDR3 region: CASSLGGQQYF. For the CDR3, the DNA is TGTGCCAGCAGCTTAGGGGGACAGCAGTATTTT.